This passage covers 17 T cell receptor beta chains from one sample sequenced in a study of type 1 regulatory T cells. No antigen is known for these receptors. TCRdb reprocessed the reads with MiXCR, giving one entry per CDR3 protein. The repertoire holds about 68,000 distinct CDR3 sequences, with roughly three fifths as singletons. Sequencing was done on a sample of cultured T cells, either the whole culture or a sorted T cell fraction (not recorded which). The subset denotes: Tr1-enriched cell product generated in vitro against host alloantigens. The origin of the receptors is a human donor in good health.

The gene calls are TRBV2 and TRBJ1-3; unclear D gene. Germline CDR1 SNHLY, CDR2 FYNNEI. This CDR3 has 14 residues. Trimming shortened V by 11 bases and J by 0 bases, and 14 bases separated the two germline ends. CDR3 sequence: CAGKRSNSGNTIYF. For the CDR3, the DNA is TGTGCCGGAAAGAGGAGCAACTCTGGAAACACCATATATTTT.

The J gene is TRBJ2-1, the V gene TRBV20-1, with no clear D. The ends were cut back, 1 base at V and 6 bases at J, with 4 bases in the middle. Germline V gene lookup returns CDR1 DFQATT and CDR2 SNEGSKA (reference sequence). CDR3 length equals 11 residues. The CDR3 is CSARGLNEQFF. CDR3 sequence (DNA): TGCAGTGCTAGAGGACTCAATGAGCAGTTCTTC.

The genes are TRBV19 and TRBJ2-3; no reliable D call. Germline CDR1 reads LNHDA; CDR2 reads SQIVND (reference sequence). Trimming took off 3 bases at V and 4 bases at J, with 5 bases between the two ends. The length of the CDR3 is 12 residues. CDR3 region: CASSIWADTQYF. The DNA for the CDR3 is TGTGCCAGTAGTATCTGGGCAGATACGCAGTATTTT. The full variable domain, completed using reference TRBV19 and TRBJ2-3, is DGGITQSPKYLFRKEGQNVTLSCEQNLNHDAMYWYRQDPGQGLRLIYYSQIVNDFQKGDIAEGYSVSREKKESFPLTVTSAQKNPTAFYLCASSIWADTQYFGPGTRLTVL.

This clonotype was found a few times. The gene calls are TRBV20-1 and TRBJ1-1; tentative D call: TRBD1 (6 bases). V lost 1 base and J lost 1, with 13 bases in between. CDR1 DFQATT and CDR2 SNEGSKA come from the germline V gene (reference sequence). CDR3 length: 15 residues. The CDR3 nucleotides are TGCAGTGCTAGAGCCCAACTACAGGGGAACACTGAAGCTTTCTTT. Protein: CSARAQLQGNTEAFF.

About this clonotype: A clone one base away is much larger, so this may be a read error. The chain links TRBV5-1 to TRBJ2-7; the match to TRBD2 covers 11 bases. The germline gives CDR1 SGHRS, CDR2 YFSETQ. CDR3 size: 14 residues. CDR3 bases: TGCGCCAGCAACTTGGGACTAGCGGAGACCAAGCAGTACTTC. It codes for CASNLGLAETKQYF. The full variable domain, in which reference TRBV5-1 and TRBJ2-7 provide the parts outside the CDR3, is KAGVTQTPRYLIKTRGQQVTLSCSPISGHRSVSWYQQTPGQGLQFLFEYFSETQRNKGNFPGRFSGRQFSNSRSEMNVSTLELGDSALYLCASNLGLAETKQYFGPGTRLTVT.

The chain uses TRBV5-4 and TRBJ1-2; D remains unclear. CDR1 and CDR2 (germline): SGHNT, YYREEE (reference sequence). V was cut by 5 bases and J by 7 bases, with 15 bases left in between. CDR3 length: 13 residues. CDR3 in amino acids: CASRSLVTGGYTF. The CDR3 bases are TGTGCCAGCAGATCCTTGGTGACTGGTGGCTACACCTTC.

The V and J genes are TRBV14 and TRBJ2-2; TRBD2 aligns across 9 bases. Germline CDR1 and CDR2: SGHDN and FVKESK. This CDR3 contains 15 residues. The ends lost 1 base at V and 4 bases at J; junction bases unmatched: 1. CDR3: CASSQGAGGTGELFF. CDR3 DNA: TGTGCCAGCAGCCAAGGAGCGGGAGGCACCGGGGAGCTGTTTTTT.

The rearrangement uses TRBV5-1 and TRBJ2-7; 10 bases are shared with TRBD1. V lost 4 bases, J lost 0 bases, and 7 bases stayed unmatched. The CDR3 contains 16 residues. Germline assignment: CDR1 SGHRS and CDR2 YFSETQ. CDR3 loop: CASSTGQGGRSYEQYF. CDR3 coding DNA: TGCGCCAGCAGCACCGGACAGGGGGGACGCTCCTACGAGCAGTACTTC. Variable domain in full (rest from reference TRBV5-1 and TRBJ2-7): KAGVTQTPRYLIKTRGQQVTLSCSPISGHRSVSWYQQTPGQGLQFLFEYFSETQRNKGNFPGRFSGRQFSNSRSEMNVSTLELGDSALYLCASSTGQGGRSYEQYFGPGTRLTVT.

This clonotype has just a few counts. This chain uses TRBV29-1 with TRBJ2-7; 7 positions match TRBD2. This CDR3 is built from 12 residues. The germline gives CDR1 SQVTM, CDR2 ANQGSEA. The trim removed 8 bases at V and 3 bases at J, leaving 7 bases unmatched. CDR3 region: CSNAGEGYEQYF. The CDR3 nucleotides read TGCAGCAACGCGGGGGAGGGCTACGAGCAGTACTTC.

In its sample, this clonotype was seen once. The chain couples TRBV9 to TRBJ2-3, with D possibly matching TRBD2 (7 bases). Trimming pared 0 bases from V and 1 base from J, leaving 9 bases between. Germline CDR1 SGDLS, CDR2 YYNGEE. CDR3 length equals 15 residues. CDR3 bases: TGTGCCAGCAGCGTAGTGGGGGGGCGCACAGATACGCAGTATTTT. Translating it yields CASSVVGGRTDTQYF.

This chain connects TRBV2 to TRBJ2-1, with TRBD2 identical over 7 bases. Looked up from germline, CDR1 is SNHLY and CDR2 is FYNNEI. The V and J ends lost 6 bases and 7 bases, in that order; junction bases with no gene match: 15. CDR3 length: 16 residues. CDR3 region: CASSLNGGRAGNEQFF. The CDR3 nucleotides read TGTGCCAGCAGCCTTAATGGTGGGAGGGCCGGGAATGAGCAGTTCTTC. Variable domain in full (rest from reference TRBV2 and TRBJ2-1): EPEVTQTPSHQVTQMGQEVILRCVPISNHLYFYWYRQILGQKVEFLVSFYNNEISEKSEIFDDQFSVERPDGSNFTLKIRSTKLEDSAMYFCASSLNGGRAGNEQFFGPGTRLTVL.

This chain uses TRBV20-1 with TRBJ1-5; the D gene is possibly TRBD1 (5 bases). There are 15 residues in the CDR3. With 5 bases removed from V and 3 bases from J, the gap between germline ends came to 17 bases. CDR1 is DFQATT, CDR2 SNEGSKA, per germline (reference sequence). The CDR3 DNA sequence: TGCAGTGCTCAAAGGATGGGGCTTACCAATCAGCCCCAGCATTTT. This gives the protein CSAQRMGLTNQPQHF.

The rearrangement links TRBV6-2 or TRBV6-3 to TRBJ2-2; D might be TRBD2 (5 bases). The germline V and J ends were trimmed by 0 bases and 1 base, with 12 bases remaining between them. CDR3 length: 17 residues. The germline CDR1 and CDR2 sequences are MNHEY and SVGEGT. In nucleotides, the CDR3 is TGTGCCAGCAGTTACTCGGAGCGGTTTTTGAACACCGGGGAGCTGTTTTTT. It specifies CASSYSERFLNTGELFF.

This chain links TRBV24-1 with TRBJ2-3, with 7 bases lining up with TRBD2. V trimming: 9 bases; J trimming: 4 bases; junction bases outside the gene matches: 18. Germline loops: CDR1 KGHDR, CDR2 SFDVKD. CDR3 length: 17 residues. This CDR3 is CATGGERSAGRADTQYF. Here the CDR3 DNA reads TGTGCCACCGGGGGAGAAAGGAGCGCGGGGAGGGCAGATACGCAGTATTTT.

This clonotype appeared a few times. V and J are TRBV5-5 and TRBJ2-7; D call uncertain. CDR1 is SGHKS and CDR2 is YYEKEE in the germline V gene (reference sequence). CDR3 length equals 16 residues. With 1 base removed from V and 1 base from J, the gap between germline ends came to 15 bases. The CDR3 bases are TGTGCCAGCAGCTTGTTACGACCCTTGGGATCCTACGAGCAGTACTTC. Amino acids: CASSLLRPLGSYEQYF.

Comment on this clonotype: One end of the junction does not line up with germline, which may come from a read error. The chain recombines TRBV12-3 or TRBV12-4 with TRBJ2-3; D gene unclear. The CDR3 totals 10 residues. The CDR3 sequence: CASGRDTQYF. Here the CDR3 DNA reads TGTGCCAGCGGACGAGATACACAGTATTTT.

This clonotype was seen just once. This chain uses TRBV6-4 with TRBJ1-1; no clear D gene. V was pared by 3 bases and J by 4 bases, with 12 bases between. CDR3 length: 14 residues. The germline CDR1 and CDR2 sequences are MRHNA and SNTAGT. Written as DNA, the CDR3 is TGTGCCAGCAGTGAAGACTGGCAGAGCACTGAAGCTTTCTTT. This gives the protein CASSEDWQSTEAFF.